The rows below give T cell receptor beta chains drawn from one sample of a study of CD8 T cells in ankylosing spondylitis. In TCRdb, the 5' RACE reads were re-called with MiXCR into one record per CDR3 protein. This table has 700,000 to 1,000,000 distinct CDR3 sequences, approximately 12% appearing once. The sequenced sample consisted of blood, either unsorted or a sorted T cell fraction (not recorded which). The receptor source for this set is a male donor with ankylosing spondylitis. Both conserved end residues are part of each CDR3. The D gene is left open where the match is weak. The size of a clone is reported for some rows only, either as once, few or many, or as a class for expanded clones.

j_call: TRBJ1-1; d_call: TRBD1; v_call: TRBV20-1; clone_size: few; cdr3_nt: TGCAGTGCTAGACAGCTTGGGACAGGGGTAACTGAAGCTTTCTTT; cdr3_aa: CSARQLGTGVTEAFF
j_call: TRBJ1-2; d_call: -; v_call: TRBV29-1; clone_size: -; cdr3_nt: TGCAGCGTTGACGGAGACTATGGCTACACCTTC; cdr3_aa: CSVDGDYGYTF
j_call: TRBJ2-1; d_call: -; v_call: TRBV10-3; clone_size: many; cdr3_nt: TGTGCCATCAGTGGGGGAAGCTCCTACAATGAGCAGTTCTTC; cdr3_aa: CAISGGSSYNEQFF
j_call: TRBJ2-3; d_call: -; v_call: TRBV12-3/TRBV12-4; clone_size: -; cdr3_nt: TGTGCCAGCAGTTTCGTTGGCGGGAGCACAGATACGCAGTATTTT; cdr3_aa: CASSFVGGSTDTQYF
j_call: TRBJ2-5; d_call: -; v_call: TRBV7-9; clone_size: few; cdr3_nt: TGTGCCAGCAGCTCCCCCGGACCCGAAGAGACCCAGTACTTC; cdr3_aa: CASSSPGPEETQYF
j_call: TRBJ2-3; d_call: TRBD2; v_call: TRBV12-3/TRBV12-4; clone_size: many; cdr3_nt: TGTGCCAGCAGCACTAGCGGATCAGATACGCAGTATTTT; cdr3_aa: CASSTSGSDTQYF
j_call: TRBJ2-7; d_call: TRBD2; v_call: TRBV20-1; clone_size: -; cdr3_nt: TGCAGTGCTAGAGATCGGACTAGCGGAGTGGACGAGCAGTACTTC; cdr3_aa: CSARDRTSGVDEQYF
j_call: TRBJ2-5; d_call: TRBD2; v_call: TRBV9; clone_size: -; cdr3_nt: TGTGCCAGCAGCGTACCAAGCGGGAGGGGAGAGACCCAGTACTTC; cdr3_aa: CASSVPSGRGETQYF
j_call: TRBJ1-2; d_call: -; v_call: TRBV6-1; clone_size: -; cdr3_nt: TGTGCCAGCAGTGAAGCAGGGAGCTATGGCTACACCTTC; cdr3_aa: CASSEAGSYGYTF
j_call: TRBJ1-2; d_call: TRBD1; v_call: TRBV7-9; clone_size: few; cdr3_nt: TGTGCCACTCAGGGGGGGACCTCCTATGGCTACACCTTC; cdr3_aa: CATQGGTSYGYTF
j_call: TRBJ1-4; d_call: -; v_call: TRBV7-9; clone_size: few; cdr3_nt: TGTGCCAGCAGCCCGCCCTCGGGTGAAAAACTGTTTTTT; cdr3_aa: CASSPPSGEKLFF
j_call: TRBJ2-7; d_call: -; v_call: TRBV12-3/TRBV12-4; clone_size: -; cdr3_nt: TGTGCCAGCAGTTTTGGGGCACCCTACGAGCAGTACTTC; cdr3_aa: CASSFGAPYEQYF
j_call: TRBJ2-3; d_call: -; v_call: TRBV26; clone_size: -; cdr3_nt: TGTGCCAGCTGGCCGCCGAAGACCGACATCTATTCTAGCACAGATACGCAGTATTTT; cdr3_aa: CASWPPKTDIYSSTDTQYF
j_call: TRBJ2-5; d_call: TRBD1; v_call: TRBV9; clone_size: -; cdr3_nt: TGTGCCAGCAGCGTAGTTGACAGGGGAGGTCAAGAGACCCAGTACTTC; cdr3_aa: CASSVVDRGGQETQYF
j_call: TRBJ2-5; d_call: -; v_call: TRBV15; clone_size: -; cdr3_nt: TGTGCCACCAGCAGAGGGGCCCGTGGATCTACTTTTGTAGAGACCCAGTACTTC; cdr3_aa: CATSRGARGSTFVETQYF